Below, one T cell receptor (beta chain) is given with its context. Its binding antigen is unknown. It has no much larger one-base neighbor in the sample; base qualities were not kept. The entry originates in a study of post-analysis software for immune sequencing data (dated by TCRdb to 2013 to 2016). At the level of the whole study: Relapsing-remitting, secondary progressive and progressive-relapsing multiple sclerosis were recorded as disease courses, and subtype annotation was lacking for some patients. A subset of samples was prepared in parallel using single-end sample barcoding, then pooled and co-amplified after Illumina adapter ligation. The patient repertoires were set against eleven to twelve previously published healthy control repertoires from donors whose ages ranged from about 6 to 27 years.

To demonstrate the VDJtools post-analysis software, the study profiled TCR beta repertoires from the peripheral blood of 13 young patients with multiple sclerosis. Multiple sclerosis patients were children and adolescents aged roughly 6 to 16 years. Library preparation employed PCR. TCRdb records Illumina HiSeq 2500 as the sequencer. To reduce PCR and sequencing biases, unique molecular identifiers were built into the TCR beta cDNA libraries. Per 1 to 10 million input T cells, roughly 500,000 cDNA molecules were obtained, such that each molecule approximated one T cell. The patient libraries were prepared and sequenced with the same protocol used for the earlier healthy control dataset. Samples belonging to the same batch were prepared together, multiplexed and sequenced on a shared HiSeq lane. The published analysis was carried out like this. MIGEC handled the raw barcoded reads, throwing out single-read molecular identifier groups before consensus assembly and CDR3 extraction. Clonotype tables were post-analysed with VDJtools, and diversity was normalized by down-sampling all datasets to the smallest sample size. Repertoire overlap clustering matched CDR3 amino acid but not nucleotide sequences to correct batch-related cross-sample contamination. Using fastp trimming at Q25 and MiXCR clonotype assembly, TCRdb reanalyzed the public sequencing data and kept in-frame beta chains. Each entry is one CDR3 protein sequence, shown with its most common DNA and genes. In this record, the V and J calls reflect TCRdb's handling and not the investigators' own analysis. The table for this sample lists 550,000 to 700,000 distinct CDR3 sequences; around 47% of them were counted only once. The ten largest account for roughly 1.7% of the sample.

The CDR3, from cysteine to phenylalanine, totals 15 residues. This entry keeps only the CDR3 DNA: 45 bases, framed from base 1. CDR1 and CDR2 (SGHTA, FQGTGA) derive from the germline V gene. Summary of the overall study and its limitations: Significantly lower normalized Chao1 diversity was found in multiple sclerosis patients than in controls, suggesting substantial peripheral T-cell clonal expansion. The multiple sclerosis patient group was slightly younger than the control group. Roughly 5 TRBV segments, including TRBV5-6, TRBV5-1 and TRBV20-1, were significantly more frequent in patients than controls. When samples were clustered directly using the F measure, samples prepared in the same batch co-clustered strongly, which prompted a batch-effect correction.

The specimen was blood. The clonotype was recovered from a girl between 5 and 17 years old with multiple sclerosis. The sequence links TRBV7-3 to TRBJ2-5; TRBD2 might be the D gene, on 6 matching bases. The end of the DNA fits TRBJ2-1 better, so the J call may be wrong. Here the CDR3 is given as CASSWFGSGEETQFF. The sequenced DNA is TGTGCCAGCAGTTGGTTCGGGTCGGGGGAGGAGACCCAGTTCTTC.